This TCR beta chain was captured in a study of identical twins. Study-wide points: Out-of-frame alpha sequences that twins shared showed excess low generation probability. Models predicted less out-of-frame TCR alpha sharing in monozygotic twins than was found.

The germline V gene has CDR1 LGHDT and CDR2 YNNKEL (reference sequence). The CDR3 extends over 13 amino acids. With 5 bases clipped from V and 7 bases from J, the junction kept 8 bases outside the gene matches. This clonotype was counted a few times. Antigen: not known. TCRdb called the 5' RACE reads again in MiXCR, with one record for every CDR3 protein. Of approximately 1.8 million distinct CDR3 sequences listed, roughly a third were seen once; the top ten hold 0.27%. The V gene is TRBV3-1, the J gene TRBJ2-7, with 7 bases identical to TRBD1. The origin of this receptor is a newborn girl in good health. Sequencing used cord blood. DNA for the CDR3: TGTGCCAGCAGCTCCACAGGGGACAATGAGCAGTACTTC. Amino acids: CASSSTGDNEQYF.